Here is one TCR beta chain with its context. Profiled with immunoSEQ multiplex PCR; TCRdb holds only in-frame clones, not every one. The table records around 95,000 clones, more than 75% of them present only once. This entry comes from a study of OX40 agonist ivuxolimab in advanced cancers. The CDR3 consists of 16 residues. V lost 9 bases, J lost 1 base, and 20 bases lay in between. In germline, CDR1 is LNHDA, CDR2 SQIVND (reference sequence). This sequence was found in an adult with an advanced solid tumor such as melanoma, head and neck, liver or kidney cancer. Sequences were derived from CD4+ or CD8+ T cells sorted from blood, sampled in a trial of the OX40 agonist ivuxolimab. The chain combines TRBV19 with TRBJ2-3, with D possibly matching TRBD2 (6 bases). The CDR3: CASRSSGLPRTDTQYF. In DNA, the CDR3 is TGTGCCAGCCGAAGCTCGGGACTTCCTCGCACAGATACGCAGTATTTT.